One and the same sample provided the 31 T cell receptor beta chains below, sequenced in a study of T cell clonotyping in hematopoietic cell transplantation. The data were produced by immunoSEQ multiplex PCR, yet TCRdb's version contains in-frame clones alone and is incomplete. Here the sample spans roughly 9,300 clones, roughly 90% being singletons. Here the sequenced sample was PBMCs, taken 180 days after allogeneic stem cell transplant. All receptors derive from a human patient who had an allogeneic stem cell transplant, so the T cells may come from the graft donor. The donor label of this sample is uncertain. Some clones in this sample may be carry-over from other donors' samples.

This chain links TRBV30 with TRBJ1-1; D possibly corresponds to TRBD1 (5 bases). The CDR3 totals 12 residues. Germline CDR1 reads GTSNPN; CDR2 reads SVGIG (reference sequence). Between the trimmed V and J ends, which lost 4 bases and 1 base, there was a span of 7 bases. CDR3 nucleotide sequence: TGTGCCTGGACTCAGGGGAACACTGAAGCTTTCTTT. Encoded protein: CAWTQGNTEAFF.

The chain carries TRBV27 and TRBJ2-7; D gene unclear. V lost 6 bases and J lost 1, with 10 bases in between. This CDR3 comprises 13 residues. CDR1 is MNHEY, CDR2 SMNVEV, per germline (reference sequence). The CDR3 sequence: CASSLDTSYEQYF. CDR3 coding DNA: TGTGCCAGCAGCTTAGACACTTCCTACGAGCAGTACTTC.

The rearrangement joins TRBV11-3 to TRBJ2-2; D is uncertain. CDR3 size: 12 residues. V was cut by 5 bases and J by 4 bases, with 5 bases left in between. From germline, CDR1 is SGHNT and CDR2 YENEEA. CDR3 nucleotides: TGTGCCAGCAGCCGCGGCACCGGGGAGCTGTTTTTT. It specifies CASSRGTGELFF.

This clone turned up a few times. The CDR3 nucleotides are TGTGCCAGCAGCCCAGTACACACCGGGGAGCTGTTTTTT. It yields the protein CASSPVHTGELFF. The V call is TRBV7-3, the J call TRBJ2-2, with no clear D. CDR3 length: 13 amino acids. Germline assignment: CDR1 SGHTA and CDR2 FQGTGA. Trimming removed 5 bases at V and 3 bases at J, with 7 bases between. Full variable domain (rest looked up from reference TRBV7-3 and TRBJ2-2): GAGVSQTPSNKVTEKGKYVELRCDPISGHTALYWYRQSLGQGPEFLIYFQGTGAADDSGLPNDRFFAVRPEGSVSTLKIQRTERGDSAVYLCASSPVHTGELFFGEGSRLTVL.

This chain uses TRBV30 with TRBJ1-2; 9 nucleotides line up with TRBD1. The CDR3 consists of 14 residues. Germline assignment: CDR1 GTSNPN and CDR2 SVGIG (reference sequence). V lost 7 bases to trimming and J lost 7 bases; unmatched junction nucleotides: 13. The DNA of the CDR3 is TGTGCCTTCCCGCTTTCGGGACAGGGTGTTGGCTACACCTTC. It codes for CAFPLSGQGVGYTF.

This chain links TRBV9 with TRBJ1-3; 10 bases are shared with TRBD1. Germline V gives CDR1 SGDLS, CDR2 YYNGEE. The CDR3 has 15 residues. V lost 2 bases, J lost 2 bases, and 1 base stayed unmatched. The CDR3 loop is CASSVDRGPGNTIYF. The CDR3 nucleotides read TGTGCCAGCAGCGTTGACAGGGGGCCTGGAAACACCATATATTTT.

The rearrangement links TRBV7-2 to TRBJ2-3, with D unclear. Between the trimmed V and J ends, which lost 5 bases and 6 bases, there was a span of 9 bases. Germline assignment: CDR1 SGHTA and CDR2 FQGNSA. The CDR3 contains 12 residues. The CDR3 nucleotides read TGTGCCAGCAGCCTCCAGGAGGATACGCAGTATTTT. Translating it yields CASSLQEDTQYF.

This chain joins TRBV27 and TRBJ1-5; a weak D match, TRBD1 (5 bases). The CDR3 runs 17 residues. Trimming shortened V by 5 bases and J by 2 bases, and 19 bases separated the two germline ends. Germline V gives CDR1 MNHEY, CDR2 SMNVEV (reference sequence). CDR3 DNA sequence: TGTGCCAGCAGTCACCGACAGATTCATAGGGGCAATCAGCCCCAGCATTTT. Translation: CASSHRQIHRGNQPQHF.

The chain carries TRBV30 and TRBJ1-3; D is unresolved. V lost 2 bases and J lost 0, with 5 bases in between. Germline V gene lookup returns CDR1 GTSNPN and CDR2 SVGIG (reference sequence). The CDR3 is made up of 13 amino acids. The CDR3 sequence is CAWSRTSGNTIYF. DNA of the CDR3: TGTGCCTGGAGTAGAACCTCTGGAAACACCATATATTTT.

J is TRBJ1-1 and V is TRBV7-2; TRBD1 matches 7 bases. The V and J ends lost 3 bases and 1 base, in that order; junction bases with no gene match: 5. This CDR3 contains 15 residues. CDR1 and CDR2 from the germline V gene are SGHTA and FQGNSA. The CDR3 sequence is CASSFADRENTEAFF. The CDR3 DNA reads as TGTGCCAGCAGCTTTGCCGACAGGGAGAACACTGAAGCTTTCTTT.

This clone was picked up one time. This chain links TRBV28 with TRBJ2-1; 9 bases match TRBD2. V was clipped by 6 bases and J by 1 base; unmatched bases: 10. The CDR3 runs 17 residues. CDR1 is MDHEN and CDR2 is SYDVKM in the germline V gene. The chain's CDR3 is CASSRRLAGVSYNEQFF. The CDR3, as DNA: TGTGCCAGCAGCCGGCGATTAGCGGGAGTTTCCTACAATGAGCAGTTCTTC.

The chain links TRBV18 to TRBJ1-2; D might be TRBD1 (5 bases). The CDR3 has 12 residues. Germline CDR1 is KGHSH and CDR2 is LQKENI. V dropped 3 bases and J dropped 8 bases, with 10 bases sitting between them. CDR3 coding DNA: TGTGCCAGCTCACCGCAGGGTCAGGGCTACACCTTC. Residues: CASSPQGQGYTF.

CDR3 residues: CASSRNTDFEDTIYF. CDR3 nucleotides: TGCGCCAGCAGCCGCAACACGGACTTCGAGGACACCATATATTTT. The chain couples TRBV4-1 to TRBJ1-3; D is unresolved. In germline, CDR1 is MGHRA, CDR2 YSYEKL. This CDR3 is built from 15 residues. Trimming left V 4 bases short and J 8 bases short, with 18 bases between.

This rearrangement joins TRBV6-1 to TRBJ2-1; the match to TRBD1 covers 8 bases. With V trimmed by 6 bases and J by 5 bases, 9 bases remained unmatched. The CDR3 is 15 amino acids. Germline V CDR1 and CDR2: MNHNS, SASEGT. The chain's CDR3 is CASRNRDRRDNEQFF. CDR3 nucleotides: TGTGCCAGCAGAAACCGGGACAGGAGAGACAATGAGCAGTTCTTC.

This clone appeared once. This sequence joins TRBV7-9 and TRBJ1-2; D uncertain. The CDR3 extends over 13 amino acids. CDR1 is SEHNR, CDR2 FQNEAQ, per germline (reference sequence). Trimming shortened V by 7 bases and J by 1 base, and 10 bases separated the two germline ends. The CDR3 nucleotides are TGTGCCAGCAAGACGGGATTTAACTATGGCTACACCTTC. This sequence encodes CASKTGFNYGYTF.

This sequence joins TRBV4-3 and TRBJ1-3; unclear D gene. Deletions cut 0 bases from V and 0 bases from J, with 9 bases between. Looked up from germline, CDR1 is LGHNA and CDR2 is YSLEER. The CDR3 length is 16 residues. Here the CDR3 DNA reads TGCGCCAGCAGCCAAGATGGCCGGCTCTCTGGAAACACCATATATTTT. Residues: CASSQDGRLSGNTIYF.

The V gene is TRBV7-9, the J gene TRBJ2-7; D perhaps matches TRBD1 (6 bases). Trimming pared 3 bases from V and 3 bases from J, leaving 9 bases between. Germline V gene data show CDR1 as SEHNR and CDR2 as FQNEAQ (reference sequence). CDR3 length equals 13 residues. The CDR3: CASSFDRSYEQYF. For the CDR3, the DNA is TGTGCCAGCAGCTTCGACAGGAGCTACGAGCAGTACTTC.

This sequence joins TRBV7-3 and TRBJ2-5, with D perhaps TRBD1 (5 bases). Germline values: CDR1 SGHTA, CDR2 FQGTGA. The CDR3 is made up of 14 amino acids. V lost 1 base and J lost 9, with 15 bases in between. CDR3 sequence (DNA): TGTGCCAGCAGCTTAAGTGGGGCAGGACAAGCCCAGTACTTC. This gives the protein CASSLSGAGQAQYF.

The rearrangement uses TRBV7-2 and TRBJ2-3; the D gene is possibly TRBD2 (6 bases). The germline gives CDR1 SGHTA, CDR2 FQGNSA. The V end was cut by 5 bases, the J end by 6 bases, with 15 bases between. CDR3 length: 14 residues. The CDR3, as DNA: TGTGCCAGCAGCCTAATGACTAGTTCGGATACGCAGTATTTT. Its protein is CASSLMTSSDTQYF.

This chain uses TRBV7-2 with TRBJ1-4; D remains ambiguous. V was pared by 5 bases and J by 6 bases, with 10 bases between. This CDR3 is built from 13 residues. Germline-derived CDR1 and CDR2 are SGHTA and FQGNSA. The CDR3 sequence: CASSPPEDEKLFF. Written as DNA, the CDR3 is TGTGCCAGCAGCCCCCCGGAGGATGAAAAACTGTTTTTT.

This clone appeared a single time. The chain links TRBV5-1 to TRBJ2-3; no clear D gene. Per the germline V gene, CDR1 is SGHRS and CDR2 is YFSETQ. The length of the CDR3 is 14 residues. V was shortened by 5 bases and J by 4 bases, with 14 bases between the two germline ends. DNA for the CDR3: TGCGCCAGCAGTCTCGCAACGGCCTCAGATACGCAGTATTTT. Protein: CASSLATASDTQYF.

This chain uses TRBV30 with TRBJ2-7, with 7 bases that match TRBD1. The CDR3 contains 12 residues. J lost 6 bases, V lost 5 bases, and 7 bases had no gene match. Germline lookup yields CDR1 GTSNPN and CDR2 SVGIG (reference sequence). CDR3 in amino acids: CAWASTGIEQYF. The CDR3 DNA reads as TGTGCCTGGGCCTCGACAGGGATCGAGCAGTACTTC.

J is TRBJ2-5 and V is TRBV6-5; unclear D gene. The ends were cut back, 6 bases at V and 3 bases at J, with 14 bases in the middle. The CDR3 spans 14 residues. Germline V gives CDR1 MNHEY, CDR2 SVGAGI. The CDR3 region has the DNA TGTGCCAGCAGCCCACCTTTAAGGGAAGAGACCCAGTACTTC. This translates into CASSPPLREETQYF.

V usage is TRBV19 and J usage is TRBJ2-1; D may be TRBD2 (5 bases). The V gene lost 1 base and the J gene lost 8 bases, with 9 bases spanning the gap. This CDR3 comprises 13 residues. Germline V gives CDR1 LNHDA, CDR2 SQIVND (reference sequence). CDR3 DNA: TGTGCCAGTAGTATAGTCGGAGGCTATGAGCAGTTCTTC. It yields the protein CASSIVGGYEQFF.

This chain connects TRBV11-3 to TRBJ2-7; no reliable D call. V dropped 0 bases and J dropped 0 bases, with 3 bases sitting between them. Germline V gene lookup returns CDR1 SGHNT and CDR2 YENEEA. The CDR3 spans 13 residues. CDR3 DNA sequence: TGTGCCAGCAGCTTAGAGGCCTCCTACGAGCAGTACTTC. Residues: CASSLEASYEQYF.

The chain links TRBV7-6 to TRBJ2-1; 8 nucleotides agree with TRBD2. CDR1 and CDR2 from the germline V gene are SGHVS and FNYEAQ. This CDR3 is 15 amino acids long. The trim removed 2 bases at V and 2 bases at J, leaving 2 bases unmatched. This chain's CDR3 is CASSLFGGAYNEQFF. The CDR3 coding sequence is TGTGCCAGCAGCTTATTCGGGGGGGCCTACAATGAGCAGTTCTTC.

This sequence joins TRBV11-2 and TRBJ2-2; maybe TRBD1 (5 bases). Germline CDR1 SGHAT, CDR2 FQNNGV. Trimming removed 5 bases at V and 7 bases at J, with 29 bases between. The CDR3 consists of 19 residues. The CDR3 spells CASSARRPGQGIRDGELFF. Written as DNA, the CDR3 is TGTGCCAGCAGCGCCAGGCGGCCAGGGCAGGGAATTAGGGACGGGGAGCTGTTTTTT. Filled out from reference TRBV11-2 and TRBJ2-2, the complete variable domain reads EAGVAQSPRYKIIEKRQSVAFWCNPISGHATLYWYQQILGQGPKLLIQFQNNGVVDDSQLPKDRFSAERLKGVDSTLKIQPAKLEDSAVYLCASSARRPGQGIRDGELFFGEGSRLTVL.

The CDR3 DNA reads TGTGCCAGCAGGGGACAATACTACGAGCAGTACTTC. Translated, it gives CASRGQYYEQYF. The chain couples TRBV27 to TRBJ2-7, with D possibly being TRBD1 (6 bases). The V and J ends lost 6 bases and 3 bases respectively, with 9 bases between them. This CDR3 comprises 12 residues. The germline CDR1 and CDR2 sequences are MNHEY and SMNVEV (reference sequence).

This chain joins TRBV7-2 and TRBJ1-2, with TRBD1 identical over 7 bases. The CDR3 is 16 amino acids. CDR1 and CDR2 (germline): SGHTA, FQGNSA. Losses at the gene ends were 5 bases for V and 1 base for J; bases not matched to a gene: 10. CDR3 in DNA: TGTGCCAGCAGCCCAGGGGGGCAGGGTGGTAACTATGGCTACACCTTC. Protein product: CASSPGGQGGNYGYTF.

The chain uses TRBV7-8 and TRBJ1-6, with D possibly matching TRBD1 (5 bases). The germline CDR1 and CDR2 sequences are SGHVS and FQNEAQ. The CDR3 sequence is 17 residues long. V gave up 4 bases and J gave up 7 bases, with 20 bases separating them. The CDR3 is CASSSKIGDLGNSPLHF. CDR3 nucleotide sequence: TGTGCCAGCAGCTCGAAAATAGGGGACCTAGGAAATTCACCCCTCCACTTT.

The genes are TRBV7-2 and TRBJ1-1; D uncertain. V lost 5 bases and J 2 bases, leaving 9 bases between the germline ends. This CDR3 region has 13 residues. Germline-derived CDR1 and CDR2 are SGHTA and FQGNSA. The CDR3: CASSRSTNTEAFF. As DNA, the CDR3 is TGTGCCAGCAGCCGTTCAACAAACACTGAAGCTTTCTTT.